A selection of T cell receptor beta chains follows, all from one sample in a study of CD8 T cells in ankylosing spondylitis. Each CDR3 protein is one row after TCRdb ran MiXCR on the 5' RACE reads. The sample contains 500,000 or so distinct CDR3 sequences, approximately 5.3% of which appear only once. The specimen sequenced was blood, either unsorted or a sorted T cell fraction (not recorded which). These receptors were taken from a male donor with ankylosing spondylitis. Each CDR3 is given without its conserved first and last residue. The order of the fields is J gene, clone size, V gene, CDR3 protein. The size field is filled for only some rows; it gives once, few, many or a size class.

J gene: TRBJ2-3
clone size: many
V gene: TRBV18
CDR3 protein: ASSPRLAGGTDTQY

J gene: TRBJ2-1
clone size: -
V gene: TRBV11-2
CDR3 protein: ASSLSTSGRAYNEQF

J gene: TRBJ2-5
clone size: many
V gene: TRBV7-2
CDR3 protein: ASSPRTGLETQY

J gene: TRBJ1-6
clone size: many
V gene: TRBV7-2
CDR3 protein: ASSLMPASSYNSPLH

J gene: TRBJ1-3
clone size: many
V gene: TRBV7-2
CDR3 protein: ASSFQTGIGNTIY

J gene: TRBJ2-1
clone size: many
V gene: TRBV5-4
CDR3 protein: ASSLGGEGNEQF

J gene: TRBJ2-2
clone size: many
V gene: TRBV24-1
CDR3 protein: ATSGGGENTGELF

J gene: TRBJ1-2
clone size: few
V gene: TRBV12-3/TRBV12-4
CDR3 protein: ASSLALWQGGGYT

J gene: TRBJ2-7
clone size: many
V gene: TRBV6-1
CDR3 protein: ASNASGGRTYEQY

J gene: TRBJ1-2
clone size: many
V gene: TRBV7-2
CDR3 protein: ASSPGQGGEWGYT

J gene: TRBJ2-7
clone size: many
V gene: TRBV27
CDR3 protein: ASSSVTLNEQY

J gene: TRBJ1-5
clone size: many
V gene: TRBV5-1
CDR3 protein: ASSLEGGRQPQH

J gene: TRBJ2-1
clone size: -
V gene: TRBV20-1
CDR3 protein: RAGIGSSYNEQL

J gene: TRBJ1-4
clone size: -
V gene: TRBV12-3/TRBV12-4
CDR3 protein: ASSPVRAGIEKLF

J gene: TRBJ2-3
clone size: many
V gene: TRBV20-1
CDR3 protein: SATGVGDTQY

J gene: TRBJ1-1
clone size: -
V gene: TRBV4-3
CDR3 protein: ASSQARGLNTEAF

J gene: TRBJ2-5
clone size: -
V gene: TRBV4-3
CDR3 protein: ASSQDPVSSKVGTQY

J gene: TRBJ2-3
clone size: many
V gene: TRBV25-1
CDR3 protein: ASSLLTSGDPDTQY

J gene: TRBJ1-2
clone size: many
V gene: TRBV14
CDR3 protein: ASSQDPRHYGYT

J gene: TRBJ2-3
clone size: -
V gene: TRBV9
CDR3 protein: ASSIRTSGGAGTQY

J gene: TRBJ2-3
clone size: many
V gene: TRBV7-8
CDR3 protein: ASSARLGGDTQY

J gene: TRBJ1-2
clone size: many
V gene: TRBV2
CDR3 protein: ASTLESMGFLDYGYT

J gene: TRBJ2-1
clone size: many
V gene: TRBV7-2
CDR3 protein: ASSPGTSGRYNEQF

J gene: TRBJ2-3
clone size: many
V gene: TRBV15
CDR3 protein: ATSRDSPSGREHQADTQY

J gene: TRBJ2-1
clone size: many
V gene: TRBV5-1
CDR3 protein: ASSMGLADNEQF

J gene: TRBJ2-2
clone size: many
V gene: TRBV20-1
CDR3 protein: SASRGSGDTGELF

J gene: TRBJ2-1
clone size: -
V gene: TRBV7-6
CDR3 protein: ASSSGQGVSDEQF

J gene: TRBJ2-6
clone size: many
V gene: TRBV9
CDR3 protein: ASSTRAGSVTGANVLT

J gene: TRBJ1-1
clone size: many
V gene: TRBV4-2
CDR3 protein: ASSQDWRGTEAF

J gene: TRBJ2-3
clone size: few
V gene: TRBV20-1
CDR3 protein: SVGGGTDTQY

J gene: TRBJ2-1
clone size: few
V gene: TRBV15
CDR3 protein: ATSNPGLGINEQF

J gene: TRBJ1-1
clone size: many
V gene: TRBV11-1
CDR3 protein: ASSLAGYHRNTEAF

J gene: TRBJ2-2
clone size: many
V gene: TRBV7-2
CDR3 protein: ASSYRGVTNTGELF

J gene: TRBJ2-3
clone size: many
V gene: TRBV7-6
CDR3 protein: ASSLVGGITDTQY

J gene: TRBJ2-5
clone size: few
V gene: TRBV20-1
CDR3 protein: SAIRDRAFGTQY

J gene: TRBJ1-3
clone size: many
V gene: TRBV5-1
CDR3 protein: ASSLGALSGNTIY

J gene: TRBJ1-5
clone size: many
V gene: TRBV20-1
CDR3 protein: SVGQGADQPQH

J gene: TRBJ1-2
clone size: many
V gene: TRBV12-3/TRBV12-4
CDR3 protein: ASSFGAVYGYT

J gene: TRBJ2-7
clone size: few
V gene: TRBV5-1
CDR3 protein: ASSLVVAGALEQY

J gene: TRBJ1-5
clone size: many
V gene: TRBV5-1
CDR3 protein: ASSLGTVNQPQH

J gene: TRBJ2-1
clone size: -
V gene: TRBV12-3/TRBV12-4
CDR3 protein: ASSERLAGFEGQF

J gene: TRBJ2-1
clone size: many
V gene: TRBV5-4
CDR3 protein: ASKTSYNEQF

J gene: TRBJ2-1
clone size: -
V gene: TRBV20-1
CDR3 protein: SARFWGGGGEQF

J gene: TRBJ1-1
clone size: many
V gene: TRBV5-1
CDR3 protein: ASSFKAGLAGAEAF

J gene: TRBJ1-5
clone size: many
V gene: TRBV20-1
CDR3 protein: SARPGSQPQH

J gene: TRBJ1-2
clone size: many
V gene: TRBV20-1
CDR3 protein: SARDSPNYGYT

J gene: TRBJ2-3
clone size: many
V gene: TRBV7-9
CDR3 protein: ASRQTGDTQY

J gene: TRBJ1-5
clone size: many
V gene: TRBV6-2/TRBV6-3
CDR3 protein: ASTLDSYQPQH

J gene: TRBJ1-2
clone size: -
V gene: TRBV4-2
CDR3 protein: ASSQDGRNYGYT

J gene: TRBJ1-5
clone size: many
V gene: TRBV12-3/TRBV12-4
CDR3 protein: ASSFESALNQPQH

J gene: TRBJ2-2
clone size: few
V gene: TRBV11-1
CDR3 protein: ASSPGGGQGELTGELF

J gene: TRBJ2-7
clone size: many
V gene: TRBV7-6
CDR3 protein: ASSLADASYEQY

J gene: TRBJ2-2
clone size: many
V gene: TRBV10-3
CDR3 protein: AIGRTGELF

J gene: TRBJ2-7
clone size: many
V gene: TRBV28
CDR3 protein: ASSSGTGADEQY